This entry describes one TCR beta chain. Its antigen is currently unknown. This record comes from a study of a mutant IDH1 vaccine in newly diagnosed glioma. Profiling relied on immunoSEQ multiplex PCR, and the TCRdb table lists in-frame clones only, not all of them. This table has 20,000 to 25,000 clones, around 70% appearing once. Described time point: week 11, during vaccination. In the vaccine, a single dose held 300 ug of the mutant IDH1 20-mer peptide, along with topical imiquimod. V was pared by 4 bases and J by 1 base, with 5 bases of the junction left unmatched. The CDR3 totals 14 residues. Germline CDR1 reads SGHRS; CDR2 reads YFSETQ.

The sample consisted of peripheral blood mononuclear cells (PBMCs), taken from a glioma patient whose treatment included an IDH1 peptide vaccine. V is TRBV5-1 and J is TRBJ2-7; 7 bases align to TRBD1. This TCR was sampled from a man between 18 and 29 years old with glioma. Some clones in this sample may be carry-over from other donors' samples. The CDR3 sequence is CASSPGDSSYEQYF. CDR3 in DNA: TGCGCCAGCAGCCCCGGGGACAGTTCCTACGAGCAGTACTTC.